This T cell receptor beta chain was obtained from a study of blood T cell repertoires in COVID-19. On the study more broadly: Samples representing acute and convalescent COVID-19 were sourced from the United States, Italy and Spain. Sources were T cells, B-cell-depleted T cells, or PBMCs; the material itself was cDNA or gDNA.

Per the original data handling: How many nucleated cells were present was estimated from reference gene primer amplification. Method: immunoSEQ multiplex PCR; TCRdb's copy keeps in-frame clones and lacks some. The V and J calls and the clone size are those of that table, but D and trimming were determined from the DNA. This table holds some 19,000 clones, 80% found once. V lost 0 bases, J lost 8 bases, and 8 bases lay in between. The CDR3 covers 12 residues. Germline loops: CDR1 SGDLS, CDR2 YYNGEE. This clonotype was sampled from a man older than 75 with acute or convalescent COVID-19. The chain employs TRBV9 and TRBJ1-1; no definite D call. Material for sequencing was peripheral blood. CDR3: CASSVVAGEAFF. CDR3 sequence (DNA): TGTGCCAGCAGCGTAGTAGCGGGGGAAGCTTTCTTT.